Shown below are 31 T cell receptor beta chains from a single sample sequenced in a study of beta chain features in type 1 diabetes. Reverse transcription of all isolated RNA meant that expressed TCRB transcripts were sequenced. Measured with immunoSEQ multiplex PCR; TCRdb has only the in-frame clones, and not every one. The table records more than 550,000 clones, around 15% of them present only once. Study-wide points: Across all four CD4+ subsets, people with type 1 diabetes showed modestly shorter TCRB CDR3s.

These receptors' antigens are unknown. Sequenced input: naive CD4+ T cells from blood. These receptors were collected from a young man with type 1 diabetes.

The chain employs TRBV27 and TRBJ2-6; 7 nucleotides agree with TRBD2. CDR3 size: 17 residues. J lost 0 bases, V lost 6 bases, and 8 bases had no gene match. Germline CDR1 MNHEY, CDR2 SMNVEV (reference sequence). CDR3 region: CASRMTSHLSGANVLTF. The CDR3 region has the DNA TGTGCCAGCAGAATGACTAGCCATCTCTCTGGGGCCAACGTCCTGACTTTC.

The chain recombines TRBV4-1 with TRBJ2-5; 15 bases match TRBD2. The CDR3 extends over 18 amino acids. With 2 bases clipped from V and 6 bases from J, the junction kept 10 bases outside the gene matches. Germline-derived CDR1 and CDR2 are MGHRA and YSYEKL. Here the CDR3 DNA reads TGCGCCAGCAGCCAACGGACTAGCGGGAGGGCCTTTGGGCAGACCCAGTACTTC. This translates into CASSQRTSGRAFGQTQYF.

This clone was observed a few times. The rearrangement links TRBV6-5 to TRBJ2-5, with D hard to call. CDR3 length: 11 amino acids. CDR1 and CDR2 from the germline V gene are MNHEY and SVGAGI. V lost 8 bases to trimming and J lost 4 bases, with 8 bases between them. The CDR3 DNA sequence: TGTGCCAGCCGGGCTGGAGAGACCCAGTACTTC. This sequence encodes CASRAGETQYF.

The genes are TRBV27 and TRBJ2-3; TRBD2 matches 12 bases. Losses at the gene ends were 7 bases for V and 0 bases for J; bases not matched to a gene: 11. In germline, CDR1 is MNHEY, CDR2 SMNVEV (reference sequence). The CDR3 runs 18 residues. The CDR3 coding sequence is TGTGCCAGCAAACTACACTTGACTAGCGGGGGTAGCACAGATACGCAGTATTTT. Translation gives CASKLHLTSGGSTDTQYF.

The chain employs TRBV7-2 and TRBJ1-2; TRBD1 agrees at 8 bases. There are 17 residues in the CDR3. The V gene's germline CDR1 is SGHTA and CDR2 FQGNSA. With 3 bases clipped from V and 8 bases from J, the junction kept 17 bases outside the gene matches. The CDR3 here is CASSFYADRGLSRGYTF. The CDR3 DNA reads TGTGCCAGCAGCTTCTACGCTGACAGGGGTTTGAGTCGCGGCTACACCTTC.

This clone has just a few counts. The chain recombines TRBV7-9 with TRBJ2-7; TRBD2 aligns across 7 bases. Germline loops: CDR1 SEHNR, CDR2 FQNEAQ (reference sequence). The CDR3 has 15 residues. V shed 2 bases and J 0 bases; nucleotides not matched to a gene: 4. The CDR3 sequence: CASSLSGASSYEQYF. The DNA for the CDR3 is TGTGCCAGCAGCTTAAGCGGGGCTAGCTCCTACGAGCAGTACTTC.

This clone has more than one count but fewer than ten. Other DNA sequences in this specimen translate into the identical CDR3. This sequence joins TRBV15 and TRBJ1-2; 7 nucleotides align to TRBD1. V lost 3 bases, J lost 3 bases, and 1 base stayed unmatched. The CDR3 contains 13 residues. CDR1 LNHNV and CDR2 YYDKDF come from the germline V gene (reference sequence). As DNA, the CDR3 is TGTGCCACCAGCAGTGACAGGGACTATGGCTACACCTTC. Translation gives CATSSDRDYGYTF.

This clone was counted between two and nine times. V and J are TRBV6-5 and TRBJ2-7; TRBD1 or TRBD2 may be the D gene (5 bases each). Germline loops: CDR1 MNHEY, CDR2 SVGAGI. The CDR3 runs 15 residues. Trimming left V 0 bases short and J 7 bases short, with 16 bases between. The CDR3 DNA is TGTGCCAGCAGTTACTCGTTTACGGGGCGCTGGGAGCAGTACTTC. Protein sequence: CASSYSFTGRWEQYF.

The chain employs TRBV6-5 and TRBJ2-7; the D gene is possibly TRBD2 (6 bases). CDR1 and CDR2 from the germline V gene are MNHEY and SVGAGI. CDR3 length: 14 amino acids. V lost 7 bases to trimming and J lost 3 bases, with 16 bases between them. The CDR3 DNA is TGTGCCAGCAACTACGGGGGTCGGGGCTACGAGCAGTACTTC. As protein: CASNYGGRGYEQYF.

The rearrangement uses TRBV28 and TRBJ2-1; weak D call: TRBD2 (5 bases). The germline CDR1 and CDR2 sequences are MDHEN and SYDVKM. The CDR3 covers 12 residues. Trimming cost V 8 bases and J 8 bases, with 13 bases left between them. The CDR3: CASGGQDDEQFF. Written as DNA, the CDR3 is TGTGCCAGCGGCGGGCAGGATGATGAGCAGTTCTTC.

This chain links TRBV19 with TRBJ1-1; D not resolved. Trimming took off 2 bases at V and 3 bases at J, with 7 bases between the two ends. The CDR3 runs 13 residues. Germline CDR1 and CDR2: LNHDA and SQIVND (reference sequence). The CDR3 sequence is CASSISRDTEAFF. The CDR3, as DNA: TGTGCCAGTAGTATAAGTAGGGACACTGAAGCTTTCTTT.

This sequence joins TRBV4-2 and TRBJ2-5; D is possibly TRBD1 (6 bases). The germline V gene has CDR1 LGHNA and CDR2 YNFKEQ. Trimming removed 5 bases at V and 5 bases at J, with 18 bases between. This CDR3 has 15 residues. The CDR3 loop reads CASSERGGEVETQYF. CDR3 coding DNA: TGTGCCAGCAGCGAACGAGGGGGAGAAGTGGAGACCCAGTACTTC.

The chain combines TRBV5-1 with TRBJ1-5; D gene ambiguous. CDR1 and CDR2 from the germline V gene are SGHRS and YFSETQ. Trimming took 7 bases from V and 4 from J, leaving 15 bases between them. The CDR3 totals 14 residues. The CDR3 protein is CASSNEGRNQPQHF. DNA for the CDR3: TGCGCCAGCTCTAATGAGGGCAGGAATCAGCCCCAGCATTTT.

In this sample, this clone turned up a few times. This chain links TRBV2 with TRBJ2-7; 8 positions match TRBD1. V lost 6 bases, J lost 4 bases, and 2 bases stayed unmatched. Germline assignment: CDR1 SNHLY and CDR2 FYNNEI. The CDR3 sequence is 12 residues long. This CDR3 reads CASRDRVYEQYF. Written as DNA, the CDR3 is TGTGCCAGCAGGGACAGGGTGTACGAGCAGTACTTC.

This clone was seen only a few times. The CDR3 spells CASSGRSGSWGYTF. DNA of the CDR3: TGTGCCAGCAGCGGCCGCAGTGGAAGTTGGGGCTACACCTTC. This chain uses TRBV9 with TRBJ1-2, with D uncertain. This CDR3 contains 14 residues. The V end lost 3 bases, the J end lost 8 bases, and 17 bases lay between the germline ends. Germline values: CDR1 SGDLS, CDR2 YYNGEE.

The chain couples TRBV13 to TRBJ2-3, with D unclear. CDR1 and CDR2 from the germline V gene are PRHDT and FYEKMQ (reference sequence). The CDR3 consists of 15 residues. Trimming removed 3 bases from V and 6 bases from J, with 16 bases in between. The CDR3, as DNA: TGTGCCAGCAGCTTTGAGAGAATACCTACGGATACGCAGTATTTT. This codes for CASSFERIPTDTQYF. Filled out from reference TRBV13 and TRBJ2-3, the complete variable domain reads AAGVIQSPRHLIKEKRETATLKCYPIPRHDTVYWYQQGPGQDPQFLISFYEKMQSDKGSIPDRFSAQQFSDYHSELNMSSLELGDSALYFCASSFERIPTDTQYFGPGTRLTVL.

This chain joins TRBV11-3 and TRBJ2-5; D is unresolved. V gave up 8 bases and J gave up 0 bases, with 4 bases separating them. The CDR3 is made up of 11 amino acids. Germline CDR1 and CDR2: SGHNT and YENEEA. DNA for the CDR3: TGTGCCAGCCAGGACCAAGAGACCCAGTACTTC. Its translation is CASQDQETQYF. Drawing the rest from reference TRBV11-3 and TRBJ2-5, the complete variable domain is EAGVVQSPRYKIIEKKQPVAFWCNPISGHNTLYWYLQNLGQGPELLIRYENEEAVDDSQLPKDRFSAERLKGVDSTLKIQPAELGDSAVYLCASQDQETQYFGPGTRLLVL.

This clone has just a few counts. The chain recombines TRBV19 with TRBJ2-3; 9 bases are shared with TRBD2. CDR1 is LNHDA, CDR2 SQIVND, per germline (reference sequence). This CDR3 is built from 19 residues. The V segment lost 4 bases and the J segment 4 bases; nucleotides outside the gene matches: 18. The CDR3 sequence: CASSKFAAGGRGMADTQYF. CDR3 nucleotide sequence: TGTGCCAGTAGTAAATTCGCGGCGGGGGGGCGTGGTATGGCAGATACGCAGTATTTT.

This clone was found a few times. V is TRBV5-6 and J is TRBJ2-7; 11 bases fit TRBD1. V gave up 4 bases and J gave up 3 bases; unmatched junction bases: 3. The germline V gene encodes CDR1 SGHDT and CDR2 YYEEEE. The CDR3 is made up of 14 amino acids. The CDR3, as DNA: TGTGCCAGCAGCGGGGACAGGGGGTACTACGAGCAGTACTTC. This translates into CASSGDRGYYEQYF.

The V gene is TRBV30, the J gene TRBJ2-7; D uncertain. CDR3 length: 16 residues. Germline values: CDR1 GTSNPN, CDR2 SVGIG (reference sequence). The V end lost 8 bases, the J end lost 6 bases, and 29 bases lay between the germline ends. Written as DNA, the CDR3 is TGTGCCCTGACCCGGGCCCCACTACGACGGACCTCCGAGCAGTACTTC. Translated: CALTRAPLRRTSEQYF.

The chain employs TRBV10-2 and TRBJ2-1; 10 nucleotides match TRBD2. The V gene's germline CDR1 is WSHSY and CDR2 SAAADI. CDR3 size: 15 residues. Unmatched junction bases numbered 7, after V lost 2 bases and J lost 9 bases. In nucleotides, the CDR3 is TGCGCCAGCAGTGAGAGGAGCGGGAGGGCCGGTGAGCAGTTCTTC. This gives the protein CASSERSGRAGEQFF.

V gene TRBV5-1 combines with J gene TRBJ2-7; TRBD2 aligns across 8 bases. The germline gives CDR1 SGHRS, CDR2 YFSETQ. The V gene end was trimmed by 5 bases and the J gene end by 5 bases; junction bases not matched to a gene: 15. This CDR3 is built from 16 residues. The CDR3 reads CASSQKPGLGGNEQYF. DNA of the CDR3: TGCGCCAGCAGTCAGAAACCGGGACTAGGTGGCAACGAGCAGTACTTC.

V is TRBV19 and J is TRBJ1-1; D unresolved. Per germline, CDR1 LNHDA and CDR2 SQIVND (reference sequence). V was clipped by 5 bases and J by 0 bases, with 16 bases between them. The CDR3 runs 16 residues. The CDR3: CASSDARGLVNTEAFF. DNA of the CDR3: TGTGCCAGTAGTGATGCACGGGGTCTCGTGAACACTGAAGCTTTCTTT.

This clone was detected only a few times. V gene TRBV25-1 combines with J gene TRBJ2-2; perhaps TRBD1 as D (6 bases). There are 17 residues in the CDR3. Germline values: CDR1 MGHDK, CDR2 SYGVNS. The V end was cut by 3 bases, the J end by 4 bases, with 18 bases between. CDR3 amino acids: CASSEPTGGGRTGELFF. CDR3 bases: TGTGCCAGCAGTGAGCCTACTGGGGGCGGGCGCACCGGGGAGCTGTTTTTT. Based on the CDR3 plus reference TRBV25-1 and TRBJ2-2, the full variable domain is EADIYQTPRYLVIGTGKKITLECSQTMGHDKMYWYQQDPGMELHLIHYSYGVNSTEKGDLSSESTVSRIRTEHFPLTLESARPSHTSQYLCASSEPTGGGRTGELFFGEGSRLTVL.

This clone was found a few times. CDR3 loop: CASSTQGGTEAFF. CDR3 DNA: TGTGCCAGCAGCACACAGGGGGGCACTGAAGCTTTCTTT. This chain links TRBV7-6 with TRBJ1-1; the match to TRBD1 covers 8 bases. V was clipped by 5 bases and J by 4 bases; unmatched bases: 3. Germline CDR1 SGHVS, CDR2 FNYEAQ. The CDR3 extends over 13 amino acids.

This clone was seen only a few times. The chain is built from TRBV19 and TRBJ2-1; no clear D. Germline CDR1 and CDR2: LNHDA and SQIVND (reference sequence). The ends were cut back, 3 bases at V and 5 bases at J, with 11 bases in the middle. CDR3 length: 14 amino acids. CDR3: CASSIYVSNNEQFF. CDR3 nucleotides: TGTGCCAGTAGTATTTATGTCAGTAACAATGAGCAGTTCTTC.

In this sample, this clone turned up a few times. DNA of the CDR3: TGCGCCAGCAGCTTGTGGGAGAGCTCTGGGGCCAACGTCCTGACTTTC. As protein: CASSLWESSGANVLTF. The V and J genes are TRBV5-1 and TRBJ2-6; TRBD2 might be the D (5 bases). Looked up from germline, CDR1 is SGHRS and CDR2 is YFSETQ. V shed 1 base and J shed 0 bases, with 8 bases lying between them. The CDR3 has 16 residues.

There are a few counts of this clone. This chain uses TRBV7-9 with TRBJ2-6, with D possibly TRBD2 on 6 matching bases. Germline values: CDR1 SEHNR, CDR2 FQNEAQ (reference sequence). Trimming took 5 bases from V and 4 from J, leaving 21 bases between them. CDR3 size: 18 residues. CDR3: CASSHRLEGVSGANVLTF. The CDR3 DNA sequence: TGTGCCAGCAGCCACCGACTAGAGGGCGTGTCCGGGGCCAACGTCCTGACTTTC.

The rearrangement uses TRBV18 and TRBJ2-5; 7 nucleotides match TRBD2. Germline V gene lookup returns CDR1 KGHSH and CDR2 LQKENI. Trimming removed 6 bases from V and 3 bases from J; junction bases left unmatched: 7. The CDR3 is made up of 14 amino acids. The CDR3 protein is CASSQLAGEETQYF. CDR3 DNA sequence: TGTGCCAGCTCGCAACTTGCGGGAGAAGAGACCCAGTACTTC.

The rearrangement uses TRBV2 and TRBJ2-1, with D perhaps matching TRBD1 or TRBD2 (5 bases each). The CDR3 is made up of 15 amino acids. Trimming pared 5 bases from V and 0 bases from J, leaving 11 bases between. Looked up from germline, CDR1 is SNHLY and CDR2 is FYNNEI. The CDR3 spells CASSPSGSSYNEQFF. CDR3 nucleotide sequence: TGTGCCAGCAGTCCTTCAGGGAGCTCCTACAATGAGCAGTTCTTC. Using reference TRBV2 and TRBJ2-1 for the parts outside the CDR3, the full variable domain is EPEVTQTPSHQVTQMGQEVILRCVPISNHLYFYWYRQILGQKVEFLVSFYNNEISEKSEIFDDQFSVERPDGSNFTLKIRSTKLEDSAMYFCASSPSGSSYNEQFFGPGTRLTVL.

There are a few counts of this clone. The V and J genes are TRBV29-1 and TRBJ1-1; D is undetermined. Trimming took 7 bases from V and 2 from J, leaving 8 bases between them. The CDR3 sequence is 11 residues long. Germline CDR1 SQVTM, CDR2 ANQGSEA. The CDR3 sequence: CSGMGNTEAFF. The CDR3, as DNA: TGCAGCGGAATGGGTAACACTGAAGCTTTCTTT.